This paragraph reports one TCR beta chain. Sequencing was performed with immunoSEQ multiplex PCR; in TCRdb, only in-frame clones are kept and a portion is missing. The sample lists 150,000 or so clones, just under 95% seen once, with 4.1% in the top ten. The germline CDR1 and CDR2 sequences are SGHTA and FQGNSA. J gave up 0 bases and V 5 bases, and 5 bases lay outside the gene matches. CDR3 length equals 15 residues. The data belong to a study of control samples from healthy donors and cancer patients. This chain connects TRBV7-2 to TRBJ2-5, with 8 bases lining up with TRBD1. The specimen was blood. The receptor was derived from a woman aged 60-70 years in good health. CDR3 coding DNA: TGTGCCAGCAGCCTCCGGGACAGGCACCAAGAGACCCAGTACTTC. It translates to CASSLRDRHQETQYF.